Reported below is one TCR beta chain. It lacks a known antigen. No clone much larger than this one lies a single base away; base qualities are absent. V was cut back by 5 bases and J by 8 bases, leaving a gap of 12 bases between them. The CDR3 starts with the cysteine, ends with the phenylalanine, and has 13 residues. The read is trimmed to its CDR3 DNA, 39 bases read in frame from base 1. CDR1 and CDR2, looked up from the germline V gene, are SNHLY and FYNNEI. TCRbeta CDR3 regions were amplified from genomic DNA by means of the immunoSEQ Assay, a bias-controlled multiplex PCR. Per the authors' processing: The number of nucleated cells in each sample was estimated by amplification of reference gene primers within the assay. To quantify the absolute abundance of each unique TCRbeta CDR3 rearrangement, sequence reads were collapsed and filtered. For each sample, productive Simpson clonality was calculated by taking the square root of Simpson's diversity index across productive rearrangements. The immuneACCESS repertoire file appears here via TCRdb, limited to in-frame rearrangements. These files lack a portion of the clones; in checked studies, under half of the deficit traces to unresolved V genes, and the cause of the others is not known. That table furnishes V, J and clone size, whereas the DNA furnished D and trimming. The sample table lists tens of thousands of clones, 80% to 85% of them with a count of one. The ten largest account for around 9.6% of the sample.

The sample originates from a study of blood T cell repertoires in COVID-19 (dated by TCRdb to the early 2020s). A note on the overall study: Collaborator samples came from the United States, Italy and Spain and covered acute and convalescent phases of COVID-19. The repertoires were made available in a free public database intended to serve as a resource for research on the immune response to SARS-CoV-2. Sample metadata almost always included a de-identified subject ID, COVID-19 status, age in years and sex. The prospective study material was composed of cDNA or gDNA derived from T cells, B-cell-depleted T cells, or PBMCs. Subjects who had been exposed to COVID-19, were actively infected with it, or had recovered from it provided the deeply sampled blood TCRbeta repertoires that made up the dataset. HLA class I and class II types, where available, came from metadata supplied by the sample provider rather than from assay-based typing. Samples were obtained from the ongoing ImmuneRACE study (first 160 participants) and from 1,200 or so subjects provided by 6 global collaborators. Study-wide findings and limitations: Clinical and demographic metadata were provided uncurated, with the amount varying by source and participant.

At one collaborating source in Seattle, patients were enrolled during active infection and were followed longitudinally through the course of disease. Each collaborating institution followed its own protocols to collect whole blood in K2EDTA tubes. Collaborator samples were shipped for TCRbeta analysis as frozen whole blood, isolated PBMCs, or DNA extracted from either sample type. This receptor was identified in a man between 25 and 39 years old with COVID-19, enrolled during active disease. The sample comprised peripheral blood. The chain is made from TRBV2 and TRBJ1-4; no D segment can be confidently identified. The DNA reads TGTGCCAGCAGTCGGCCCCGGGTCGAAAAACTGTTTTTT. Translated, it reads CASSRPRVEKLFF.